The TCR beta chain under discussion was sequenced for a study of shared clonotypes between healthy human individuals. As regards this clone: Antigen unknown.

The data were produced by immunoSEQ multiplex PCR, yet TCRdb's version contains in-frame clones alone and is incomplete. Of millions of clones in the sample, just over 90% were seen once. Findings and limits, study-wide: With a handful of donors compared, 5% to 5.5% of naive CD4 clonotypes were shared. The low donor count limited represented genetic and exposure-history diversity. Apart from blood, nothing was sampled; tissue repertoires likely differ. Rarefaction demonstrated incomplete sorted-subset sequencing despite large depth.

Looked up from germline, CDR1 is SNHLY and CDR2 is FYNNEI. The V and J ends lost 0 bases and 3 bases respectively, with 15 bases between them. The CDR3 is 16 amino acids. The sample consisted of naive CD4+ T cells sorted from blood. The subset was: CD45RA+ positively selected. The gene calls are TRBV2 and TRBJ2-7, with D possibly matching TRBD2 (6 bases). This receptor was obtained from a man between 18 and 29 years old in good health. DNA for the CDR3: TGTGCCAGCAGTGAAGCTGGGAAGTCGGGACTCTACGAGCAGTACTTC. Its translation is CASSEAGKSGLYEQYF.